This T cell receptor (beta chain) is from a study of cytotoxic CD8 clonotypes in ibrutinib-treated CLL. Whole-study context: Response material was collected after a median 12 months of treatment, range 6 to 36. Study-wide findings and caveats: There were few public clonotypes, and on treatment they contracted or stayed stable. Before falling back toward baseline at progression, clonality had risen at the time of ibrutinib response.

CDR3 length: 14 residues. CDR1 and CDR2 from the germline V gene are SGHDN and FVKESK. Trimming stripped 2 bases from V and 9 bases from J, with 14 bases between. Notes on this clone: Its antigen remains unidentified.

Clones were sequenced by immunoSEQ multiplex PCR, and TCRdb holds only the in-frame ones, with some missing. The table has over 95,000 clones, approximately 58% seen once. Here the sequenced sample was PBMCs, taken after 24 months of ibrutinib treatment. This sequence was found in a human donor with chronic lymphocytic leukemia. The chain carries TRBV14 and TRBJ2-1; weak D call: TRBD2 (5 bases). The CDR3 sequence: CASSQSERWSEQFF. Here the CDR3 DNA reads TGTGCCAGCAGCCAATCGGAGCGGTGGAGTGAGCAGTTCTTC.